The clone carrying this TCR beta chain was observed a few times. Its target is not known. The data are from a study of cytomegalovirus exposure and HLA in healthy donors. Regarding the study as a whole: Rarity marked most TCR sequences, yet some public TCRs occurred in many donors. In a later analysis, several top co-occurrence clusters appeared linked to parvovirus B19, influenza, CMV and Epstein-Barr virus. Based on reports, TCR beta sequences accurately predicted HLA-A and HLA-B alleles for most subjects. Reported results showed that the classifier diagnosed cytomegalovirus status with high specificity and sensitivity.

The study ran its PCR with 60 Vbeta and 13 Jbeta primers. Using immunoSEQ multiplex PCR, the repertoire was profiled, and TCRdb retains in-frame clones only, with some absent. Among around 130,000 clones, about 78% were seen once, and the ten largest hold 0.95% to 1.5%. In germline, CDR1 is SQVTM, CDR2 ANQGSEA. This CDR3 is 14 amino acids long. The V and J ends lost 6 bases and 3 bases, in that order; junction bases with no gene match: 4. The chain recombines TRBV29-1 with TRBJ2-2; 10 bases fit TRBD2. This TCR came from a man in his fifties or sixties in good health and CMV-seronegative. Sequences were obtained from PBMCs. The CDR3, as DNA: TGCAGCGTGTCTCTAGCGGGAGACACCGGGGAGCTGTTTTTT. Amino acid sequence: CSVSLAGDTGELFF.